The TCR beta chain under discussion was sequenced for a study of cytomegalovirus exposure and HLA in healthy donors. Study context: The approximately 120 validation repertoires matched the approximately 700 first-cohort repertoires in platform, a later analysis reported. Study-wide findings and caveats: High specificity and sensitivity for cytomegalovirus status were reported for the classifier. There were a few CMV-associated chains whose specificity for CMV antigens was confirmed in vitro. TCR beta chains numbering more than 150 were designated cytomegalovirus-associated.

Of note for this clone: Its target is unknown.

The CDR3 sequence is 14 residues long. With 6 bases clipped from V and 0 bases from J, the junction kept 1 base outside the gene matches. Germline-derived CDR1 and CDR2 are SQVTM and ANQGSEA. Using immunoSEQ multiplex PCR, the repertoire was profiled, and TCRdb retains in-frame clones only, with some absent. Among about 250,000 clones listed, about 88% were seen once. The chain uses TRBV29-1 and TRBJ2-7, with 14 bases aligning to TRBD2. Sequences were obtained from PBMCs. This TCR was recovered from a man aged 18-30 years in good health and CMV-seropositive. This CDR3 is CSVGTSGSSYEQYF. DNA of the CDR3: TGCAGCGTGGGGACTAGCGGGAGCTCCTACGAGCAGTACTTC.